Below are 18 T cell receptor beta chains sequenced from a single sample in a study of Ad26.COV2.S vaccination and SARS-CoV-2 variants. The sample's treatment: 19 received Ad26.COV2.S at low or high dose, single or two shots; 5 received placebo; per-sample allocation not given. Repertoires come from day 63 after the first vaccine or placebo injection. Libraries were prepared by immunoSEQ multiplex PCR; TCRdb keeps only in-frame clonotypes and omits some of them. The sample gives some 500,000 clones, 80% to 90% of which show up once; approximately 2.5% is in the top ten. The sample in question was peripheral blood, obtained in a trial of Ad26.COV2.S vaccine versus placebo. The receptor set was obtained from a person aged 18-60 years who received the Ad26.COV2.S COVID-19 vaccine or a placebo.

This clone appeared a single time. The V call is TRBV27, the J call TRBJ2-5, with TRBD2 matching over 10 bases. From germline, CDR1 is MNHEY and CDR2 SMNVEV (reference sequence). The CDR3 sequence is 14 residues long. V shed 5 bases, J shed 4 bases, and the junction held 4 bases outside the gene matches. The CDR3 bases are TGTGCCAGCAGTGGTACTAGCGGGGCAGAGACCCAGTACTTC. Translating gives CASSGTSGAETQYF.

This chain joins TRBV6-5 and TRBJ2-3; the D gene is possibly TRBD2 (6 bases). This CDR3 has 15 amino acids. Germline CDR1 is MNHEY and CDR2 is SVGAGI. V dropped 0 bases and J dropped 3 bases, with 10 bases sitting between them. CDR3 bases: TGTGCCAGCAGTTACTCTGGGACTGCTACAGATACGCAGTATTTT. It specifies CASSYSGTATDTQYF.

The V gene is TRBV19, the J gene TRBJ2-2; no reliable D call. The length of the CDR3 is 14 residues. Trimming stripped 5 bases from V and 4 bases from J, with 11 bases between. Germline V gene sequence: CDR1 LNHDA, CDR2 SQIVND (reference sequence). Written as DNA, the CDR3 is TGTGCCAGTAGTCCCCTTGGACGCACCGGGGAGCTGTTTTTT. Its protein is CASSPLGRTGELFF.

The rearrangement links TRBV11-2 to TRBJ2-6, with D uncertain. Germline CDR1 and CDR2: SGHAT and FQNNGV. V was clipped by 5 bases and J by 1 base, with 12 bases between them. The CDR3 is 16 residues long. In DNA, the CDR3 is TGTGCCAGCAGCAAATTGATTAGGTCTGGGGCCAACGTCCTGACTTTC. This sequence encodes CASSKLIRSGANVLTF.

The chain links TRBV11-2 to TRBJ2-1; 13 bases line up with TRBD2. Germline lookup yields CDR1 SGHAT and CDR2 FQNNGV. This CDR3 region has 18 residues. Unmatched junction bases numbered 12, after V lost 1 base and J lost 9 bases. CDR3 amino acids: CASSLAGWGLAGSREQFF. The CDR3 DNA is TGTGCCAGCAGCTTAGCCGGTTGGGGACTAGCGGGATCTCGTGAGCAGTTCTTC.

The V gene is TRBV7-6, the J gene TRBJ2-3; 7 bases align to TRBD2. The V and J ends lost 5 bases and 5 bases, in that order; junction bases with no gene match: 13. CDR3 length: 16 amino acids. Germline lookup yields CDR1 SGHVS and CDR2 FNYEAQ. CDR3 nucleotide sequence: TGTGCCAGCAGCCCTCTGAAGGGGCGGGAGTTAGATACGCAGTATTTT. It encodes CASSPLKGRELDTQYF.

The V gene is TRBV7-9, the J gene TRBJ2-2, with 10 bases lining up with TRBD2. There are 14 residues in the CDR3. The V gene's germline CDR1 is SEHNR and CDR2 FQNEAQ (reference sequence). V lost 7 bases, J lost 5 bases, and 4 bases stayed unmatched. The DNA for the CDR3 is TGTGCCAGCAAACGAGCGGGAGGGACCGGGGAGCTGTTTTTT. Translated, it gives CASKRAGGTGELFF. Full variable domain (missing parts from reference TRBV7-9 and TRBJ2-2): DTGVSQNPRHKITKRGQNVTFRCDPISEHNRLYWYRQTLGQGPEFLTYFQNEAQLEKSRLLSDRFSAERPKGSFSTLEIQRTEQGDSAMYLCASKRAGGTGELFFGEGSRLTVL.

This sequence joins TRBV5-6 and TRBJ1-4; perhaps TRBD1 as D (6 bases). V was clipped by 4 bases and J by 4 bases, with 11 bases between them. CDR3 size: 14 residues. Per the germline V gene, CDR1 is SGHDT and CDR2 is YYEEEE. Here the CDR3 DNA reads TGTGCCAGCAGCGCGGACAGATATAATGAAAAACTGTTTTTT. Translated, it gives CASSADRYNEKLFF. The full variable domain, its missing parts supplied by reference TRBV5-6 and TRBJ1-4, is DAGVTQSPTHLIKTRGQQVTLRCSPKSGHDTVSWYQQALGQGPQFIFQYYEEEERQRGNFPDRFSGHQFPNYSSELNVNALLLGDSALYLCASSADRYNEKLFFGSGTQLSVL.

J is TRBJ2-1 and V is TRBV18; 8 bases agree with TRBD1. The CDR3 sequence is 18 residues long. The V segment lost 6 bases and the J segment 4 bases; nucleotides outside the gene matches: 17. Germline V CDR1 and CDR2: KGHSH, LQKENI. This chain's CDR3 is CASSHGQGTTSMYNEQFF. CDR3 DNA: TGTGCCAGCTCTCACGGACAGGGAACTACTTCTATGTACAATGAGCAGTTCTTC.

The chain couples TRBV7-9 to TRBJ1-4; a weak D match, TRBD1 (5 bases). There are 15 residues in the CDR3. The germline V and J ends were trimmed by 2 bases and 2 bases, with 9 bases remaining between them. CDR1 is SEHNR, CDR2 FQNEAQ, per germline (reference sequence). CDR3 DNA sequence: TGTGCCAGCAGCTTAACCAGGGTCACTAATGAAAAACTGTTTTTT. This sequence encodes CASSLTRVTNEKLFF.

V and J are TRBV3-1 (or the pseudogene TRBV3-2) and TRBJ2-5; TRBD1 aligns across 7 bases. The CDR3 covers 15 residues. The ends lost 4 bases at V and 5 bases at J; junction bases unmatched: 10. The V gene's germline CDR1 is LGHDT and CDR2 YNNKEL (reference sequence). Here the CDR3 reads CASSPSGTARETQYF. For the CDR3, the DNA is TGTGCCAGCAGCCCTTCCGGGACAGCGAGGGAGACCCAGTACTTC.

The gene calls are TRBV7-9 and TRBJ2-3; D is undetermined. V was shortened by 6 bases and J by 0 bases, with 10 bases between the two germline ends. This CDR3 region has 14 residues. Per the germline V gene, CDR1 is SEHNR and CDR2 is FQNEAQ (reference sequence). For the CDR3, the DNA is TGTGCCAGCAGATTAAAGCGAAGCACAGATACGCAGTATTTT. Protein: CASRLKRSTDTQYF.

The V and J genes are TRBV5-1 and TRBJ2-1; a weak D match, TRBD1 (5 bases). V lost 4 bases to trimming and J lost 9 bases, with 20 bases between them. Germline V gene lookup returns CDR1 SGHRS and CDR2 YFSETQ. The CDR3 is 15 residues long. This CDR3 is CASSLGLSNQGEQFF. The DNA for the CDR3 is TGCGCCAGCAGCCTGGGGTTGAGCAATCAGGGTGAGCAGTTCTTC.

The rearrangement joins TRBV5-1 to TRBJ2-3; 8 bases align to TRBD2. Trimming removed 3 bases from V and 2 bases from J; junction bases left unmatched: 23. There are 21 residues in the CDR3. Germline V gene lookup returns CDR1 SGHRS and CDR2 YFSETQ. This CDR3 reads CASSSDSIRQFLAGDTDTQYF. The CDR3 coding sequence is TGCGCCAGCAGCTCGGACTCAATTAGACAGTTCCTAGCGGGTGACACAGATACGCAGTATTTT.

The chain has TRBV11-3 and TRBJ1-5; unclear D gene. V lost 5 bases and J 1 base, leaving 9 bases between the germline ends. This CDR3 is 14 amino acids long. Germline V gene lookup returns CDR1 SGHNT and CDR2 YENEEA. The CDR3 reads CASSLSGSNQPQHF. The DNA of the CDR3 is TGTGCCAGCAGCCTTAGCGGGAGCAATCAGCCCCAGCATTTT.

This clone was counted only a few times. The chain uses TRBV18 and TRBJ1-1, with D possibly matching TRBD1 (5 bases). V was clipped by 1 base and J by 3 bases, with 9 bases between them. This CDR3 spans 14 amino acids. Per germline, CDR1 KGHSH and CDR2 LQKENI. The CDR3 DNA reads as TGTGCCAGCTCACCACTTTTAGGGGACACTGAAGCTTTCTTT. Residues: CASSPLLGDTEAFF.

The CDR3 coding sequence is TGTGCCAGTAGTCTCAGCTATGGCTACACCTTC. This codes for CASSLSYGYTF. The chain has TRBV19 and TRBJ1-2; D unclear. The CDR3 has 11 residues. Trimming took off 5 bases at V and 4 bases at J, with 5 bases between the two ends. CDR1 LNHDA and CDR2 SQIVND come from the germline V gene (reference sequence).

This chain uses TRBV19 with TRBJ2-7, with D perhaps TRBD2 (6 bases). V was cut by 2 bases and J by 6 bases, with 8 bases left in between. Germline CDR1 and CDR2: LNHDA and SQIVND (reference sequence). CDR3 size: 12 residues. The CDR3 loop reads CASSIMGGEQYF. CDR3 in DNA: TGTGCCAGTAGTATAATGGGGGGCGAGCAGTACTTC.